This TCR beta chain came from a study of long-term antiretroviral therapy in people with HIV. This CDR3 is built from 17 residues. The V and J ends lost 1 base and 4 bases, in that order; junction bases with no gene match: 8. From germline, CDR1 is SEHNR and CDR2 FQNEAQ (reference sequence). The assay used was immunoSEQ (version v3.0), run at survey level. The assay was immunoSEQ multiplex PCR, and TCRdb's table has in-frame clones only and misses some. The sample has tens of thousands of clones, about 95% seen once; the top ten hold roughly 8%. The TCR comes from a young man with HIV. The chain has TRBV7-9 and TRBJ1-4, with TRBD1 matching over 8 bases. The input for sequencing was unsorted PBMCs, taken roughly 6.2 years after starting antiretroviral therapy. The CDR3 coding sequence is TGTGCCAGCAGCTTAGTGGCAGGGGGCTATGGTAATGAAAAACTGTTTTTT. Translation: CASSLVAGGYGNEKLFF.